This T cell receptor beta chain comes out of a study of shared clonotypes between healthy human individuals. Study conclusions and caveats: Clonotype sharing levels among donors were expected to vary with sequencing depth.

The method was immunoSEQ multiplex PCR; TCRdb's version includes in-frame clones alone and lacks a portion of them. The sample carries about 1 million clones, approximately 72% recorded once. The V end lost 3 bases, the J end lost 7 bases, and 10 bases lay between the germline ends. The CDR3 is 14 amino acids. Germline loops: CDR1 MDHEN, CDR2 SYDVKM. CD45RA+ naive and CD45RA-negative memory subsets were separated from CD4+ cells. The table lists this clone with a count of one. Its specificity is not known. Input material: memory CD4+ T cells sorted from blood. The subset denotes: CD45RA-negative fraction. The chain uses TRBV28 and TRBJ1-6, with D unclear. This clonotype was obtained from a man aged 18 to 30 in good health. The CDR3 is CASSLRASNSPLHF. Written as DNA, the CDR3 is TGTGCCAGCAGTTTGAGGGCCTCAAATTCACCCCTCCACTTT. The full variable domain, completed using reference TRBV28 and TRBJ1-6, is DVKVTQSSRYLVKRTGEKVFLECVQDMDHENMFWYRQDPGLGLRLIYFSYDVKMKEKGDIPEGYSVSREKKERFSLILESASTNQTSMYLCASSLRASNSPLHFGNGTRLTVT.